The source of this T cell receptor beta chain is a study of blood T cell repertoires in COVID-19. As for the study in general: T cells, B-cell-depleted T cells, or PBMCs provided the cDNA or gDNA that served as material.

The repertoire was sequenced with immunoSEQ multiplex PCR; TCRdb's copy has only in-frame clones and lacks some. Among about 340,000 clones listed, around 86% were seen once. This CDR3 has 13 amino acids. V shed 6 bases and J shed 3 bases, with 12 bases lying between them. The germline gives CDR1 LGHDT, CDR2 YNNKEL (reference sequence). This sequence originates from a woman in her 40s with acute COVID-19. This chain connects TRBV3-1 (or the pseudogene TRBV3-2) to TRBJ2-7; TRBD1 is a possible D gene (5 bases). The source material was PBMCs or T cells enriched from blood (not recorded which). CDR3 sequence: CASRNLDSYEQYF. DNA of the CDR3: TGTGCCAGCAGAAACTTAGACAGCTACGAGCAGTACTTC.